The T cell receptor beta chain described here comes from a study of CD8 T cells in Susac syndrome. Trimming took off 1 base at V and 0 bases at J, with 13 bases between the two ends. Germline V gene lookup returns CDR1 MGHRA and CDR2 YSYEKL. The CDR3 is 16 amino acids. From blood CD8+ and CD4+ T cells, the TCR beta chain was sequenced. cDNA came from approximately 0.5 to 1 ug RNA primed by random hexamers. MiXCR was run by TCRdb on the immunoSEQ multiplex PCR reads, yielding one entry per CDR3 protein. This sample has approximately 150,000 distinct CDR3 sequences, with over 80% found just once. The sequenced sample consisted of CD8+ T cells from PBMCs. The clonotype comes from a human donor with multiple sclerosis. The V gene is TRBV4-1, the J gene TRBJ2-7, with TRBD1 as a possible D gene (5 bases). CDR3 in amino acids: CASSQVAGSSSYEQYF. The CDR3 DNA is TGCGCCAGCAGCCAAGTGGCAGGGTCCAGCTCCTACGAGCAGTACTTC.